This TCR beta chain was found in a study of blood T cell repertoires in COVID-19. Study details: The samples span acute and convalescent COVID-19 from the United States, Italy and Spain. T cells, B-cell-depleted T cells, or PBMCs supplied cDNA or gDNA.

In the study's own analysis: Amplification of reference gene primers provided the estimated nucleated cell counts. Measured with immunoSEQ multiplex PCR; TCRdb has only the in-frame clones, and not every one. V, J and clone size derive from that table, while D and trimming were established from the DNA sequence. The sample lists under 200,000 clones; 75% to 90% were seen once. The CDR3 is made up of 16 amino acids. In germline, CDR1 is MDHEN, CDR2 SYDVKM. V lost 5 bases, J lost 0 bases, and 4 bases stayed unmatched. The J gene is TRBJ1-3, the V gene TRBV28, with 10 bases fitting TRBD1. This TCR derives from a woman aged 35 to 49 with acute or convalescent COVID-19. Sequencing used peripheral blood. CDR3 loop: CASSDRTGGSGNTIYF. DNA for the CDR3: TGTGCCAGCAGTGATAGGACAGGGGGCTCTGGAAACACCATATATTTT.